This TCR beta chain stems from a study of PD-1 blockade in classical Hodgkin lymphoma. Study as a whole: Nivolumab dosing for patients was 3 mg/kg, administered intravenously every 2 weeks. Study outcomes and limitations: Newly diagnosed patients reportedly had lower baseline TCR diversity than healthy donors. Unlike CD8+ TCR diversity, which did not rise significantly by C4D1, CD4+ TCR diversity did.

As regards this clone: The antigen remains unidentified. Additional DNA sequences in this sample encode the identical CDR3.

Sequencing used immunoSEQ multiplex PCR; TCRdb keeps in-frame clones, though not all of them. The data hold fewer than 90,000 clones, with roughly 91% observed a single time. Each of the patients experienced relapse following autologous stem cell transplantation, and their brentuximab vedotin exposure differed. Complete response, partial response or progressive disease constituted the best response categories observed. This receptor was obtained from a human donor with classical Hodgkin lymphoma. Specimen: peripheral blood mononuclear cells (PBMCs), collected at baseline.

The DNA for the CDR3 is TGTGCCAGCAGCTTAGCCTTATACGAGCAGTACTTC. The encoded protein is CASSLALYEQYF. The chain carries TRBV7-9 and TRBJ2-7; no clear D. Germline lookup yields CDR1 SEHNR and CDR2 FQNEAQ (reference sequence). The V and J ends lost 0 bases and 4 bases respectively, with 4 bases between them. The CDR3 totals 12 residues.